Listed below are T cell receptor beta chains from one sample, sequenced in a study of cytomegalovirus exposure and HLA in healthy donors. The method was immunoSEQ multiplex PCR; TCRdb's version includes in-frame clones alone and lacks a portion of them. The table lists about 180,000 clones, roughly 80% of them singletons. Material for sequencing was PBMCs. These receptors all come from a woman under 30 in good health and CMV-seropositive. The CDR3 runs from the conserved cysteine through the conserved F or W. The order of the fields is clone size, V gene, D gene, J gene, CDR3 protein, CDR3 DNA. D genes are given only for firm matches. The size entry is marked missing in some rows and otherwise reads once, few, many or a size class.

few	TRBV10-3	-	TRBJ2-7	CAIRTGTTAYEQYF	TGTGCCATCAGAACCGGGACAACAGCCTACGAGCAGTACTTC
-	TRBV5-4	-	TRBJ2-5	CASSLRQYQETQYF	TGTGCCAGCAGCTTGAGACAGTACCAAGAGACCCAGTACTTC
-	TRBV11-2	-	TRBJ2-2	CASSLLLGDPGELFF	TGTGCCAGCAGCTTATTGCTCGGGGATCCCGGGGAGCTGTTTTTT
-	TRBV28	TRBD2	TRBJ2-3	CASSLGSGSGGSRDTQYF	TGTGCCAGCAGTTTAGGGAGCGGTAGCGGGGGATCTAGGGATACGCAGTATTTT
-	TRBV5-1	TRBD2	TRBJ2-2	CASSLLARITGELFF	TGCGCCAGCAGCTTACTAGCGAGGATCACCGGGGAGCTGTTTTTT
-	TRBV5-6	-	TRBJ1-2	CASSFRGSNYGYTF	TGTGCCAGCAGCTTCCGGGGGAGTAACTATGGCTACACCTTC
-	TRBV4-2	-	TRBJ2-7	CASSQGGLPPSEQYF	TGTGCCAGCAGCCAAGGAGGCCTCCCGCCTAGCGAGCAGTACTTC
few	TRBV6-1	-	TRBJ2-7	CASTGTSLYEQYF	TGTGCCAGCACCGGGACTTCACTCTACGAGCAGTACTTC
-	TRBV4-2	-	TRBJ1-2	CASSQELFVGGNYGYTF	TGTGCCAGCAGCCAAGAACTGTTCGTGGGGGGTAACTATGGCTACACCTTC
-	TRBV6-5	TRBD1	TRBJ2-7	CASSYSMDRGEQYF	TGTGCCAGCAGTTACTCGATGGACAGGGGAGAGCAGTACTTC
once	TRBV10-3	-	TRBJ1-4	CAISDGGGNEKLFF	TGTGCCATCAGTGATGGGGGGGGGAATGAAAAACTGTTTTTT
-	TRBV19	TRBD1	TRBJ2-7	CASSSRDRHSYEQYF	TGTGCCAGTAGTTCGAGGGACAGGCACTCCTACGAGCAGTACTTC
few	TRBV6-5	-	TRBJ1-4	CASSYQTGVNEKLFF	TGTGCCAGCAGTTACCAGACAGGTGTTAATGAAAAACTGTTTTTT
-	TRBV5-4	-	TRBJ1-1	CASTFLSGGGNTEAFF	TGTGCCAGCACTTTCCTTAGCGGGGGGGGCAACACTGAAGCTTTCTTT
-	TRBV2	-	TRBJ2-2	CASSTETTGELFF	TGTGCCAGCAGCACAGAGACAACCGGGGAGCTGTTTTTT
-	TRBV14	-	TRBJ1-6	CASSQRSSYNSPLHF	TGTGCCAGCAGCCAAAGGAGCTCCTATAATTCACCCCTCCACTTT
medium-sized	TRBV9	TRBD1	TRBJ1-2	CASSVAGGTRGYTF	TGTGCCAGCAGCGTAGCAGGGGGGACACGTGGCTACACCTTC
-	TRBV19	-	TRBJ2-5	CASSIADTRETQYF	TGTGCCAGTAGTATTGCTGACACCCGAGAGACCCAGTACTTC
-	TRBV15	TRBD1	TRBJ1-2	CATSRVRDSHYGYTF	TGTGCCACCAGCAGAGTCCGGGACAGCCACTATGGCTACACCTTC
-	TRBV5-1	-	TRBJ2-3	CASSPRQSTDTQYF	TGCGCCAGCAGCCCAAGACAGAGCACAGATACGCAGTATTTT
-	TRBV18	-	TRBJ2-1	CASSPRRGQSYNEQFF	TGTGCCAGCTCACCACGGCGGGGCCAATCGTACAATGAGCAGTTCTTC
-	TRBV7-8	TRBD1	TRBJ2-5	CASSLAPGQVRRETQYF	TGTGCCAGCAGCTTAGCCCCGGGACAGGTCCGTCGAGAGACCCAGTACTTC
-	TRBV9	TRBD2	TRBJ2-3	CASSVGSAGGTSTDTQYF	TGTGCCAGCAGCGTAGGGTCAGCGGGGGGTACGAGCACAGATACGCAGTATTTT
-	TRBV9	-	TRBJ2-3	CASSSGISTDTQYF	TGTGCCAGCAGCTCAGGGATTTCCACAGATACGCAGTATTTT
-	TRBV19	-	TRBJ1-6	CGEGHRDSPLHF	TGTGGTGAGGGACATAGGGATTCACCCCTCCACTTT
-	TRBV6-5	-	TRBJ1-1	CASSYNPGGFEAFF	TGTGCCAGCAGTTACAACCCCGGTGGTTTTGAAGCTTTCTTT
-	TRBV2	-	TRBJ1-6	CASSEAPGGNSPLHF	TGTGCCAGCAGTGAAGCTCCCGGGGGTAATTCACCCCTCCACTTT
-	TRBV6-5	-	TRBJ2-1	CASSYSSVDNEQFF	TGTGCCAGCAGTTACTCCAGCGTGGACAATGAGCAGTTCTTC
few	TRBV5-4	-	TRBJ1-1	CASSSGGGTEAFF	TGTGCCAGCAGCTCCGGGGGGGGGACTGAAGCTTTCTTT
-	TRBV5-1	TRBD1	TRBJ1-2	CASSLGQLNYGYTF	TGCGCCAGCAGCCTGGGACAGCTTAACTATGGCTACACCTTC
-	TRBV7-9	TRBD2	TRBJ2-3	CASNPGTSGFITTDTQYF	TGTGCCAGCAACCCCGGGACTAGCGGCTTTATTACCACAGATACGCAGTATTTT
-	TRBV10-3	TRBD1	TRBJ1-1	CAIKRGQDEEAFF	TGTGCCATCAAAAGGGGACAGGATGAGGAAGCTTTCTTT
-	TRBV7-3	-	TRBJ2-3	CASSPGTDTQYF	TGTGCCAGCAGCCCAGGGACAGATACGCAGTATTTT
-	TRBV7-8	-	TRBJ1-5	CASSLSWHKNQPQHF	TGTGCCAGCAGCTTATCCTGGCACAAAAATCAGCCCCAGCATTTT
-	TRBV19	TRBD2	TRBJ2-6	CASTLRAGAGGTGANVLTF	TGTGCCAGTACCCTGAGAGCGGGGGCGGGTGGAACTGGGGCCAACGTCCTGACTTTC
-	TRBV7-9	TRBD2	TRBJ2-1	CASSATGLAGREQFF	TGTGCCAGCAGCGCAACGGGACTAGCGGGGAGGGAGCAGTTCTTC
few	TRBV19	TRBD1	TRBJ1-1	CASSINLYRGTNTEAFF	TGTGCCAGTAGTATCAACTTATACAGGGGGACGAACACTGAAGCTTTCTTT
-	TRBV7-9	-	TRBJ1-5	CASSLQGLGQPQHF	TGTGCCAGCAGCCTCCAGGGGTTGGGTCAGCCCCAGCATTTT
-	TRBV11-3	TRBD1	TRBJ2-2	CASSLGSGGLLSGELFF	TGTGCCAGCAGCTTAGGTTCAGGGGGCTTACTCTCCGGGGAGCTGTTTTTT
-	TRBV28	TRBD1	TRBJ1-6	CASSPEDRVRSPLHF	TGTGCCAGCAGTCCAGAAGACAGGGTACGTTCACCCCTCCACTTT
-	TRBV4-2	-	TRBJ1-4	CASSQGGGGAGLDSLFF	TGTGCCAGCAGCCAAGGGGGTGGTGGGGCAGGCCTTGACTCCCTGTTTTTT
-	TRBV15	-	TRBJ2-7	CATSGGIFYEQYF	TGTGCCACCAGCGGCGGGATCTTTTACGAGCAGTACTTC
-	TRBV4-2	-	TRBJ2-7	CASSPTRRPSGTYEQYF	TGTGCCAGCAGCCCCACCCGGCGCCCCTCAGGAACCTACGAGCAGTACTTC
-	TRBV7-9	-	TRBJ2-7	CASSLEGPGKQYF	TGTGCCAGCTCTTTAGAAGGGCCGGGAAAGCAGTACTTC
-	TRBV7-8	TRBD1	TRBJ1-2	CASSLVYRGQGGYTF	TGTGCCAGCAGCTTAGTATACAGGGGGCAGGGTGGCTACACCTTC